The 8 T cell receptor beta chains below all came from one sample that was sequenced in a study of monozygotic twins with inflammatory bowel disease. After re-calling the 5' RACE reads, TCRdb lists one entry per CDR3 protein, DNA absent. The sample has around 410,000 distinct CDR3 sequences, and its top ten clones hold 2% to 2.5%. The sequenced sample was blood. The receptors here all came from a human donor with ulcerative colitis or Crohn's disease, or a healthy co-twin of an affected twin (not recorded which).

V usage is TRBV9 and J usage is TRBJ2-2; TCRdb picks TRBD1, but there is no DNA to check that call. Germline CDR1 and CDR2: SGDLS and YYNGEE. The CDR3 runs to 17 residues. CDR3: CASSVTTAHLNTGELFF.

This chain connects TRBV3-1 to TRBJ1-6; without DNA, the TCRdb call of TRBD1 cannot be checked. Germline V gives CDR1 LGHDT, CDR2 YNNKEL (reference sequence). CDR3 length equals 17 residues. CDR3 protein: CASSQATGGRSNSPLHF.

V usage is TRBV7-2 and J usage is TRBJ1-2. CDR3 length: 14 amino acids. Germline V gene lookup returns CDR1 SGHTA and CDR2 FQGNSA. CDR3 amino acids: CASSLSGEAYGYTF. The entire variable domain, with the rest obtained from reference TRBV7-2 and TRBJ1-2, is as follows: GAGVSQSPSNKVTEKGKDVELRCDPISGHTALYWYRQSLGQGLEFLIYFQGNSAPDKSGLPSDRFSAERTGGSVSTLTIQRTQQEDSAVYLCASSLSGEAYGYTFGSGTRLTVV.

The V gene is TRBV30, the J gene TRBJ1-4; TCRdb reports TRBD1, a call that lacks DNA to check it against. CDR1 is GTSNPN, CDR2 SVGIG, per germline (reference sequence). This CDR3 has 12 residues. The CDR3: CACNTGSEKLFF.

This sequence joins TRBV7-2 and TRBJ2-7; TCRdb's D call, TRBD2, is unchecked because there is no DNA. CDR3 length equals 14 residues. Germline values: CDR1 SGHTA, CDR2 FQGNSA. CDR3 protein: CASTPPGFAGEQYF.

CDR3 residues: CASSLGGSGIYEQFF. J is TRBJ2-1 and V is TRBV7-6; lacking DNA, the TRBD2 call made by TCRdb goes unchecked. The CDR3 covers 15 residues. The germline V gene encodes CDR1 SGHVS and CDR2 FNYEAQ.

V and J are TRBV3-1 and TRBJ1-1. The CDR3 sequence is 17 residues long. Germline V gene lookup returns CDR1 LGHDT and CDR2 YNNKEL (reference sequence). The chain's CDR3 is CASSPSVRAELNTEAFF.

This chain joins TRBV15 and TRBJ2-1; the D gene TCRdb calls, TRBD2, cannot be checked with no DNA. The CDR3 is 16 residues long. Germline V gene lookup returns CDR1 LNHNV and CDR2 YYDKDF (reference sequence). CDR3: CATSRPISSRKNEQFF.